What follows are 2 T cell receptor beta chains derived from one specimen sequenced in a study of T cells in Graves' hyperthyroidism and ophthalmopathy. Researchers took RNA transcripts and amplified the TCR beta CDR3 regions from them. The study used the HTBI primer set for a first-round RT-PCR of the TCR CDR3. TCRdb itself ran the multiplex PCR reads through MiXCR, one entry per CDR3 protein. The top ten hold more than 60% of the sample, which has a few hundred thousand distinct CDR3 sequences, roughly 25% seen once. The sequencing input was blood. The receptor set was obtained from a man aged 50 or older with Graves' hyperthyroidism.

In this sample, this clonotype turned up a few times. This chain links TRBV29-1 with TRBJ2-5; TRBD1 matches 7 bases. This CDR3 contains 14 residues. From germline, CDR1 is SQVTM and CDR2 ANQGSEA. The V and J ends lost 7 bases and 1 base, in that order; junction bases with no gene match: 9. DNA for the CDR3: TGCAGCGCAGTACAGGGGCCCTTCCAAGAGACCCAGTACTTC. This gives the protein CSAVQGPFQETQYF. The complete variable domain, with remaining parts taken from reference TRBV29-1 and TRBJ2-5, reads SAVISQKPSRDICQRGTSLTIQCQVDSQVTMMFWYRQQPGQSLTLIATANQGSEATYESGFVIDKFPISRPNLTFSTLTVSNMSPEDSSIYLCSAVQGPFQETQYFGPGTRLLVL.

This clonotype turned up a few times. One end of the junction is discordant with germline, which a read error may explain. V usage is TRBV7-7 and J usage is TRBJ2-3; D remains ambiguous. The germline V gene has CDR1 SSHAT and CDR2 FNYEAQ (reference sequence). The CDR3 spans 10 residues. In DNA form, the CDR3 reads TGTGCTAGCAGCTCCGATACGCAGTATTTT. As protein: CASSSDTQYF.